Each of the 29 T cell receptor beta chains below was sequenced from the same sample in a study of human T cells and chemical hapten exposure. TCRdb reprocessed the RACE reads via MiXCR and lists one record per CDR3 protein. The table records about 64,000 distinct CDR3 sequences, 9.5% to 11% of them present only once. Specified time point: patch test 3, about 24 weeks after DPC sensitization. Treatment defined: therapeutic diphenylcyclopropenone sensitization with weekly scalp DPC. Specimen: whole blood, collected in connection with sensitization to the hapten diphenylcyclopropenone (DPC). These TCRs come from a woman in her thirties with alopecia areata. Some clones in this sample may be carry-over from other donors' samples.

The V call is TRBV10-2, the J call TRBJ2-7; D is possibly TRBD2 (6 bases). CDR1 and CDR2 (germline): WSHSY, SAAADI. Trimming cost V 6 bases and J 5 bases, with 11 bases left between them. This CDR3 contains 12 residues. CDR3 protein: CASSWRAHEQYF. Written as DNA, the CDR3 is TGCGCCAGCAGCTGGAGGGCCCACGAGCAGTACTTC.

This clonotype showed up just a few times. The gene calls are TRBV7-2 and TRBJ1-1, with TRBD1 matching 7 bases. Trimming cost V 5 bases and J 1 base; bases outside gene matches: 7. The V gene's germline CDR1 is SGHTA and CDR2 FQGNSA. The CDR3 contains 15 residues. CDR3 sequence: CASSPHQGENTEAFF. The CDR3 DNA sequence: TGTGCCAGCAGCCCCCATCAGGGGGAGAACACTGAAGCTTTCTTT. The full variable domain, completed using reference TRBV7-2 and TRBJ1-1, is GAGVSQSPSNKVTEKGKDVELRCDPISGHTALYWYRQSLGQGLEFLIYFQGNSAPDKSGLPSDRFSAERTGGSVSTLTIQRTQQEDSAVYLCASSPHQGENTEAFFGQGTRLTVV.

The rearrangement joins TRBV6-2 or TRBV6-3 to TRBJ1-6; D is perhaps TRBD1 (5 bases). V gave up 6 bases and J gave up 14 bases, with 20 bases separating them. CDR3 length: 14 residues. The germline V gene has CDR1 MNHEY and CDR2 SVGEGT. DNA of the CDR3: TGTGCCAGCAGGATGACAGATTTGCCATCGACCCTCCACTTT. Its protein is CASRMTDLPSTLHF.

In its sample, this clonotype was seen a few times. This chain connects TRBV6-5 to TRBJ2-7, with 9 bases that match TRBD1. This CDR3 is built from 13 residues. Unmatched junction bases numbered 7, after V lost 5 bases and J lost 8 bases. CDR1 and CDR2 (germline): MNHEY, SVGAGI. CDR3 bases: TGTGCCAGCAGTCCGGACAGGGGACAAAAGCAGTACTTC. Translating it yields CASSPDRGQKQYF.

This clonotype was observed a few times. At one end the junction does not follow the germline gene, possibly because of a read error. CDR3 protein: CASSLGFGADTQYF. In DNA, the CDR3 is TGTGCCAGCAGTTTAGGTTTTGGCGCAGATACGCAGTATTTT. The chain is built from TRBV7-2 and TRBJ2-3, with D unresolved. From germline, CDR1 is SGHTA and CDR2 FQGNSA. The CDR3 has 14 residues.

The genes are TRBV2 and TRBJ2-7; 7 positions match TRBD2. The CDR3 extends over 14 amino acids. Germline V lookup: CDR1 SNHLY, CDR2 FYNNEI. V trimming: 6 bases; J trimming: 3 bases; junction bases outside the gene matches: 8. CDR3 loop: CASSPLASGYEQYF. In DNA, the CDR3 is TGTGCCAGCAGCCCCCTGGCTAGCGGCTACGAGCAGTACTTC.

CDR3 sequence: CASREDRGNSPLHF. CDR3 in DNA: TGTGCCAGCAGGGAGGACAGGGGCAATTCACCCCTCCACTTT. This rearrangement joins TRBV28 to TRBJ1-6; 9 bases are shared with TRBD1. V was pared by 6 bases and J by 7 bases, with 4 bases of the junction left unmatched. The CDR3 covers 14 residues. Germline V lookup: CDR1 MDHEN, CDR2 SYDVKM.

The chain carries TRBV6-2 or TRBV6-3 and TRBJ2-7; D may match TRBD1 or TRBD2 (5 bases each). Germline loops: CDR1 MNHEY, CDR2 SVGEGT. This CDR3 contains 14 residues. The germline V and J ends were trimmed by 2 bases and 4 bases, with 12 bases remaining between them. In nucleotides, the CDR3 is TGTGCCAGCAGTTACAGCCTCGAGGGGTACGAGCAGTACTTC. Encoded protein: CASSYSLEGYEQYF.

This clonotype has just a few counts. This chain joins TRBV7-3 and TRBJ1-6; possibly TRBD1 for D (6 bases). The CDR3 spans 14 residues. Trimming left V 4 bases short and J 10 bases short, with 14 bases between. Looked up from germline, CDR1 is SGHTA and CDR2 is FQGTGA. The CDR3 here is CASSSGTKGSPLHF. DNA of the CDR3: TGTGCCAGCAGCTCCGGGACAAAGGGCTCACCCCTCCACTTT. The variable domain in full, with the rest retrieved from reference TRBV7-3 and TRBJ1-6, is GAGVSQTPSNKVTEKGKYVELRCDPISGHTALYWYRQSLGQGPEFLIYFQGTGAADDSGLPNDRFFAVRPEGSVSTLKIQRTERGDSAVYLCASSSGTKGSPLHFGNGTRLTVT.

This clonotype was observed many times. The DNA for the CDR3 is TGTGCCAGCAGCTTAGATATATTTGCGGGTACGGGGAACACTGAAGCTTTCTTT. Residues: CASSLDIFAGTGNTEAFF. This chain connects TRBV11-2 to TRBJ1-1; D is unresolved. The CDR3 covers 18 residues. CDR1 SGHAT and CDR2 FQNNGV come from the germline V gene. V was cut by 0 bases and J by 1 base, with 18 bases left in between. Together with reference TRBV11-2 and TRBJ1-1, the CDR3 gives the full variable domain: EAGVAQSPRYKIIEKRQSVAFWCNPISGHATLYWYQQILGQGPKLLIQFQNNGVVDDSQLPKDRFSAERLKGVDSTLKIQPAKLEDSAVYLCASSLDIFAGTGNTEAFFGQGTRLTVV.

The chain carries TRBV7-2 and TRBJ1-5; D perhaps matches TRBD1 (6 bases). Germline CDR1 reads SGHTA; CDR2 reads FQGNSA. The CDR3 extends over 16 amino acids. The V and J ends lost 1 base and 3 bases respectively, with 13 bases between them. CDR3 nucleotide sequence: TGTGCCAGCAGCTTAGGCCAAGGACAGTCCAATCAGCCCCAGCATTTT. This translates into CASSLGQGQSNQPQHF.

This chain connects TRBV6-6 to TRBJ2-4; TRBD1 is a possible D gene (6 bases). The CDR3 is 17 residues long. Per the germline V gene, CDR1 is MNHNY and CDR2 is SVGAGI (reference sequence). V shed 2 bases and J shed 0 bases, with 14 bases lying between them. CDR3 amino acids: CASSYGNRALAKNIQYF. The CDR3 region has the DNA TGTGCCAGCAGTTACGGAAACAGGGCTTTAGCCAAAAACATTCAGTACTTC.

The genes are TRBV12-5 and TRBJ1-2; 9 bases align to TRBD1. In germline, CDR1 is LGHNT, CDR2 FRNRAP. The CDR3 sequence is 16 residues long. The trim removed 3 bases at V and 4 bases at J, leaving 9 bases unmatched. This chain's CDR3 is CASGFLPGQGAYGYTF. The CDR3 DNA is TGTGCTAGTGGTTTTTTGCCGGGACAGGGAGCCTATGGCTACACCTTC.

This clonotype was seen more than once but under ten times. The V call is TRBV7-2, the J call TRBJ2-3; 8 bases agree with TRBD2. The length of the CDR3 is 15 residues. CDR1 SGHTA and CDR2 FQGNSA come from the germline V gene. V was pared by 1 base and J by 6 bases, with 6 bases of the junction left unmatched. The DNA for the CDR3 is TGTGCCAGCAGCTTAGGTGACGGGGGGGCCGATACGCAGTATTTT. Protein: CASSLGDGGADTQYF. The full variable domain, with the rest looked up from reference TRBV7-2 and TRBJ2-3, is GAGVSQSPSNKVTEKGKDVELRCDPISGHTALYWYRQSLGQGLEFLIYFQGNSAPDKSGLPSDRFSAERTGGSVSTLTIQRTQQEDSAVYLCASSLGDGGADTQYFGPGTRLTVL.

In its sample, this clonotype was seen a few times. The CDR3 spells CSAQEGFDSPLHF. The CDR3 DNA follows: TGCAGCGCGCAAGAAGGTTTTGATTCACCCCTCCACTTT. The V and J genes are TRBV29-1 and TRBJ1-6; D remains ambiguous. Germline lookup yields CDR1 SQVTM and CDR2 ANQGSEA. CDR3 size: 13 residues. The V and J ends lost 7 bases and 8 bases respectively, with 15 bases between them.

V usage is TRBV6-2 or TRBV6-3 and J usage is TRBJ2-1; unclear D gene. The CDR3 totals 12 residues. Trimming cost V 0 bases and J 6 bases, with 3 bases left between them. Germline V gene data show CDR1 as MNHEY and CDR2 as SVGEGT. DNA for the CDR3: TGTGCCAGCAGTTACTCGGGCAATGAGCAGTTCTTC. It codes for CASSYSGNEQFF.

This chain connects TRBV6-5 to TRBJ2-7, with TRBD1 as a possible D gene (6 bases). The CDR3 covers 13 residues. Germline values: CDR1 MNHEY, CDR2 SVGAGI. Trimming stripped 3 bases from V and 6 bases from J, with 12 bases between. DNA of the CDR3: TGTGCCAGCAGTTATTCACAGGGATTCGAGCAGTACTTC. Residues: CASSYSQGFEQYF.

This clonotype turned up a few times. CDR3 region: CASSQGLAGGPGEQYF. The CDR3 nucleotides read TGTGCCAGCAGCCAGGGACTAGCGGGAGGGCCAGGTGAGCAGTACTTC. The gene calls are TRBV4-2 and TRBJ2-7, with 16 bases fitting TRBD2. The germline gives CDR1 LGHNA, CDR2 YNFKEQ. The CDR3 is 16 residues long. Losses at the gene ends were 3 bases for V and 7 bases for J; bases not matched to a gene: 6.

The gene calls are TRBV2 and TRBJ2-5; 8 bases align to TRBD2. The ends lost 6 bases at V and 4 bases at J; junction bases unmatched: 7. Germline V gene sequence: CDR1 SNHLY, CDR2 FYNNEI. The CDR3 runs to 14 residues. The CDR3 DNA sequence: TGTGCCAGCAGAGCGACTAGCGTAGGAGAGACCCAGTACTTC. This codes for CASRATSVGETQYF.

This clonotype appeared a few times. This rearrangement joins TRBV7-7 to TRBJ2-1; no clear D gene. Germline CDR1 and CDR2: SSHAT and FNYEAQ (reference sequence). V was shortened by 5 bases and J by 5 bases, with 7 bases between the two germline ends. The CDR3 is made up of 12 amino acids. The DNA for the CDR3 is TGTGCCAGCAGCCCAGACAACAATGAGCAGTTCTTC. It specifies CASSPDNNEQFF.

This clonotype was seen a handful of times. J is TRBJ2-1 and V is TRBV6-5, with 10 bases matching TRBD2. With V trimmed by 6 bases and J by 8 bases, 13 bases remained unmatched. This CDR3 is 16 amino acids long. Germline V gene lookup returns CDR1 MNHEY and CDR2 SVGAGI. This chain's CDR3 is CASSRLGTSVIHEQFF. The CDR3, as DNA: TGTGCCAGCAGCAGACTCGGGACTAGCGTAATCCATGAGCAGTTCTTC.

This clonotype turned up a few times. V gene TRBV13 combines with J gene TRBJ2-7; D unclear. Per germline, CDR1 PRHDT and CDR2 FYEKMQ (reference sequence). Trimming pared 5 bases from V and 3 bases from J, leaving 20 bases between. The CDR3 is 16 amino acids. The CDR3 nucleotides are TGTGCCAGCAGCCCATCGGTGGGTAAGGATAGCTACGAGCAGTACTTC. Amino acid sequence: CASSPSVGKDSYEQYF.

As regards this clonotype: One junction end disagrees with the germline gene, perhaps due to a read error. The rearrangement uses TRBV7-7 and TRBJ2-3; weak D call: TRBD2 (6 bases). The germline gives CDR1 SSHAT, CDR2 FNYEAQ (reference sequence). The CDR3 has 14 residues. The CDR3 region is CASSLGSGTDTQYF. As DNA, the CDR3 is TGTGCTAGCAGCTTAGGAAGCGGGACAGATACGCAGTATTTT.

This clonotype occurred many times. This rearrangement joins TRBV7-9 to TRBJ2-7; D tentatively reads TRBD1 or TRBD2 (5 bases each). This CDR3 region has 13 residues. CDR1 and CDR2 from the germline V gene are SEHNR and FQNEAQ (reference sequence). Deletions cut 5 bases from V and 3 bases from J, with 11 bases between. This CDR3 is CASSLGALYEQYF. CDR3 DNA sequence: TGTGCCAGCAGCCTCGGGGCCCTCTACGAGCAGTACTTC.

Only a few counts were recorded for this clonotype. The V and J genes are TRBV30 and TRBJ1-5, with 9 bases lining up with TRBD1. J lost 1 base, V lost 2 bases, and 9 bases had no gene match. Germline assignment: CDR1 GTSNPN and CDR2 SVGIG (reference sequence). The CDR3 loop spans 17 amino acids. The CDR3 loop reads CAWSPPGTGRSNQPQHF. CDR3 nucleotides: TGTGCCTGGAGTCCCCCCGGGACAGGGAGAAGCAATCAGCCCCAGCATTTT. Together with reference TRBV30 and TRBJ1-5, the CDR3 gives the full variable domain: SQTIHQWPATLVQPVGSPLSLECTVEGTSNPNLYWYRQAAGRGLQLLFYSVGIGQISSEVPQNLSASRPQDRQFILSSKKLLLSDSGFYLCAWSPPGTGRSNQPQHFGDGTRLSIL.

This clonotype turned up a few times. The rearrangement uses TRBV12-5 and TRBJ1-1; 8 nucleotides line up with TRBD1. V trimming: 5 bases; J trimming: 10 bases; junction bases outside the gene matches: 6. Germline loops: CDR1 LGHNT, CDR2 FRNRAP. There are 12 residues in the CDR3. CDR3 DNA: TGTGCTAGTGGTCTGGGACAGGATAGAGCTTTCTTT. It encodes CASGLGQDRAFF. Filled out from reference TRBV12-5 and TRBJ1-1, the complete variable domain reads DARVTQTPRHKVTEMGQEVTMRCQPILGHNTVFWYRQTMMQGLELLAYFRNRAPLDDSGMPKDRFSAEMPDATLATLKIQPSEPRDSAVYFCASGLGQDRAFFGQGTRLTVV.

This clonotype was found a few times. The chain is built from TRBV10-3 and TRBJ1-6, with unresolved D. V was pared by 6 bases and J by 0 bases, with 9 bases between. CDR3 length equals 15 residues. From germline, CDR1 is ENHRY and CDR2 SYGVKD. CDR3 sequence: CAISPQNSYNSPLHF. The CDR3 DNA is TGTGCCATCAGCCCACAGAACTCCTATAATTCACCCCTCCACTTT.

At least ten counts were recorded for this clonotype. The chain links TRBV30 to TRBJ2-3; D is perhaps TRBD1 (5 bases). CDR3 size: 13 residues. Germline V gene sequence: CDR1 GTSNPN, CDR2 SVGIG (reference sequence). The V and J ends lost 2 bases and 2 bases respectively, with 8 bases between them. CDR3 in amino acids: CAWSPGFTDTQYF. Here the CDR3 DNA reads TGTGCCTGGAGTCCAGGGTTCACAGATACGCAGTATTTT. Variable domain in full (rest from reference TRBV30 and TRBJ2-3): SQTIHQWPATLVQPVGSPLSLECTVEGTSNPNLYWYRQAAGRGLQLLFYSVGIGQISSEVPQNLSASRPQDRQFILSSKKLLLSDSGFYLCAWSPGFTDTQYFGPGTRLTVL.

This clonotype was observed many times. The V call is TRBV29-1, the J call TRBJ2-3, with 11 bases lining up with TRBD2. This CDR3 comprises 12 residues. Germline assignment: CDR1 SQVTM and CDR2 ANQGSEA. With 6 bases clipped from V and 4 bases from J, the junction kept 0 bases outside the gene matches. Here the CDR3 reads CSVGLAADTQYF. CDR3 nucleotides: TGCAGCGTGGGACTAGCGGCAGATACGCAGTATTTT.